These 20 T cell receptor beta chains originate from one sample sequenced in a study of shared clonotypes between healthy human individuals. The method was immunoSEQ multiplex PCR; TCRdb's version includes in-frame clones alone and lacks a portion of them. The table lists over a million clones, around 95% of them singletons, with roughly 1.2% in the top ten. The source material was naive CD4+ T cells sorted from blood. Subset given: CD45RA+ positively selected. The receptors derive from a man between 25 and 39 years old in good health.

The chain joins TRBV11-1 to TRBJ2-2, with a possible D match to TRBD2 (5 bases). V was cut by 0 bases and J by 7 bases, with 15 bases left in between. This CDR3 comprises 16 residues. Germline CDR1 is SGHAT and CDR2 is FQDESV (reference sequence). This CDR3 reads CASSLAGNFGNGELFF. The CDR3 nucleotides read TGTGCCAGCAGCTTAGCAGGAAATTTCGGGAACGGGGAGCTGTTTTTT. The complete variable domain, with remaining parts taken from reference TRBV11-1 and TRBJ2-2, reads EAEVAQSPRYKITEKSQAVAFWCDPISGHATLYWYRQILGQGPELLVQFQDESVVDDSQLPKDRFSAERLKGVDSTLKIQPAELGDSAMYLCASSLAGNFGNGELFFGEGSRLTVL.

CDR3 sequence (DNA): TGTGCCAGCAGCCAAGTCTTCCACGAGCAGTACTTC. It encodes CASSQVFHEQYF. This rearrangement joins TRBV14 to TRBJ2-7, with D unresolved. The CDR3 contains 12 residues. The germline V gene has CDR1 SGHDN and CDR2 FVKESK. V was cut by 1 base and J by 5 bases, with 6 bases left in between.

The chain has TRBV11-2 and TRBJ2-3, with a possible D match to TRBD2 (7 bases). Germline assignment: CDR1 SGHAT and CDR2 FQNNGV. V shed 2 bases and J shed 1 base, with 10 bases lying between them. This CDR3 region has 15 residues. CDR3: CASSLRGGGTDTQYF. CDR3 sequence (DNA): TGTGCCAGCAGCTTAAGGGGGGGCGGCACAGATACGCAGTATTTT. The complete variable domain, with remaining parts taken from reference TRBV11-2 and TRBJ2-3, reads EAGVAQSPRYKIIEKRQSVAFWCNPISGHATLYWYQQILGQGPKLLIQFQNNGVVDDSQLPKDRFSAERLKGVDSTLKIQPAKLEDSAVYLCASSLRGGGTDTQYFGPGTRLTVL.

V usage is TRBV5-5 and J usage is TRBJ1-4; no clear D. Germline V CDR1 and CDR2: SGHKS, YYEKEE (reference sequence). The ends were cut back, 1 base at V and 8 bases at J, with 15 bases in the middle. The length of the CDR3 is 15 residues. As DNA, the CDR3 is TGTGCCAGCAGCTTGCCCGGTGGGGTATGGGAAAAACTGTTTTTT. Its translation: CASSLPGGVWEKLFF.

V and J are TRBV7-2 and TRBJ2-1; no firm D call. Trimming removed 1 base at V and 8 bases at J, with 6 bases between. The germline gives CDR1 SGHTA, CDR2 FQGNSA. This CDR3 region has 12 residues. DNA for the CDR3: TGTGCCAGCAGCTTAGGTAGGGATGAGCAGTTCTTC. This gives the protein CASSLGRDEQFF.

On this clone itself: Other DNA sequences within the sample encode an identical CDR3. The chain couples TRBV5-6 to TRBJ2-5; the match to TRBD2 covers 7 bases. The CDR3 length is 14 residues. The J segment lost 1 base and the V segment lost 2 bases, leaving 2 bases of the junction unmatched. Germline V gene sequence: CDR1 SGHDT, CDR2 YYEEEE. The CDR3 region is CASSLAGRQETQYF. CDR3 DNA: TGTGCCAGCAGCTTAGCGGGACGCCAAGAGACCCAGTACTTC. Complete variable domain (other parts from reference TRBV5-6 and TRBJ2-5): DAGVTQSPTHLIKTRGQQVTLRCSPKSGHDTVSWYQQALGQGPQFIFQYYEEEERQRGNFPDRFSGHQFPNYSSELNVNALLLGDSALYLCASSLAGRQETQYFGPGTRLLVL.

CDR3 region: CASSPATGVGELFF. In DNA form, the CDR3 reads TGTGCCAGCTCACCAGCGACAGGGGTCGGGGAGCTGTTTTTT. The genes are TRBV18 and TRBJ2-2, with 8 positions matching TRBD1. Germline V gives CDR1 KGHSH, CDR2 LQKENI. Trimming cost V 2 bases and J 7 bases; bases outside gene matches: 3. CDR3 length: 14 amino acids.

The CDR3 is CASSFVGGGNEQFF. Here the CDR3 DNA reads TGCGCCAGCAGCTTTGTAGGGGGAGGCAATGAGCAGTTCTTC. The chain recombines TRBV5-1 with TRBJ2-1; D could derive from TRBD1 or TRBD2 (6 bases each). The V end was cut by 2 bases, the J end by 6 bases, with 12 bases between. Germline V gene data show CDR1 as SGHRS and CDR2 as YFSETQ. The CDR3 loop spans 14 amino acids.

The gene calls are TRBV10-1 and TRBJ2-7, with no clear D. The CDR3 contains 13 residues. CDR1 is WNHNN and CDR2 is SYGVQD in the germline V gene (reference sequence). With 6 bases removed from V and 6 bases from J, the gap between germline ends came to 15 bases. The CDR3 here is CASSPRDWSEQYF. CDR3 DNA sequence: TGCGCCAGCAGCCCCCGTGATTGGTCCGAGCAGTACTTC.

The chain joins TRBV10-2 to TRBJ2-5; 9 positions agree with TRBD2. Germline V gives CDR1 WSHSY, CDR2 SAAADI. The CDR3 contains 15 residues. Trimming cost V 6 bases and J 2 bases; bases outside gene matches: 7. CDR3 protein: CASRVAGVQQETQYF. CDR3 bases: TGCGCCAGCAGGGTAGCGGGAGTCCAACAAGAGACCCAGTACTTC.

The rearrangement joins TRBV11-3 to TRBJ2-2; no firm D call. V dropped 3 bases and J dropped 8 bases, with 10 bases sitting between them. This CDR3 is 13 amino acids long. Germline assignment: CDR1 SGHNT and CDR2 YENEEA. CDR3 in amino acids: CASSFGEIGELFF. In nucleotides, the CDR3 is TGTGCCAGCAGCTTTGGGGAAATTGGGGAGCTGTTTTTT.

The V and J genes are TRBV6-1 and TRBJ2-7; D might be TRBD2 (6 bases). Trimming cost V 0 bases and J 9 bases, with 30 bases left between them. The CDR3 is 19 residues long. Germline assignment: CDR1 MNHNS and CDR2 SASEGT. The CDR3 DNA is TGTGCCAGCAGTGAAGCTAGAGCCGGCGGGGCAAATTGGGTTCTTTGGCAGTACTTC. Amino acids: CASSEARAGGANWVLWQYF.

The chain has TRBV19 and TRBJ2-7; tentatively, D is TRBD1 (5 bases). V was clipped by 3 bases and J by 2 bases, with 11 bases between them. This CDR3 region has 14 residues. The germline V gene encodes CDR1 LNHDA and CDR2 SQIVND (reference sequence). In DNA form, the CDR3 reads TGTGCCAGTAGTATTTCCAGGGCCCCCTACGAGCAGTACTTC. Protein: CASSISRAPYEQYF. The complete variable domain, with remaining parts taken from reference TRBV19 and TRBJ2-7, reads DGGITQSPKYLFRKEGQNVTLSCEQNLNHDAMYWYRQDPGQGLRLIYYSQIVNDFQKGDIAEGYSVSREKKESFPLTVTSAQKNPTAFYLCASSISRAPYEQYFGPGTRLTVT.

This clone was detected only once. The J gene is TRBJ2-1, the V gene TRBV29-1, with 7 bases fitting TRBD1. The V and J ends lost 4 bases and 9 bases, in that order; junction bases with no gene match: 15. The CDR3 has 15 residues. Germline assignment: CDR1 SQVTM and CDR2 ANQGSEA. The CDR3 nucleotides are TGCAGCGTTGGTTTACTGCCAGGGGGTTTAGCTGAGCAGTTCTTC. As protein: CSVGLLPGGLAEQFF.

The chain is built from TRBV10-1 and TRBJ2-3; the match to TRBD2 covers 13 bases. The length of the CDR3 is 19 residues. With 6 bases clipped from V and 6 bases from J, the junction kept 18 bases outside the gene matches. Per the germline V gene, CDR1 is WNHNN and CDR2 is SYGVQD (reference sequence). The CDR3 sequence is CASRSRGLAGASAWDTQYF. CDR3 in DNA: TGCGCCAGCAGATCGCGTGGACTAGCGGGAGCGTCTGCCTGGGATACGCAGTATTTT.

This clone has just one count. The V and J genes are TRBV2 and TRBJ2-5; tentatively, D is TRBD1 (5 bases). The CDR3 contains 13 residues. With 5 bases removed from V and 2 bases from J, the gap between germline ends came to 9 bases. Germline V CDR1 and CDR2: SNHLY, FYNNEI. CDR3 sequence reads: CASSLTVQETQYF. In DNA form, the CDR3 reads TGTGCCAGCAGTCTGACAGTACAAGAGACCCAGTACTTC.

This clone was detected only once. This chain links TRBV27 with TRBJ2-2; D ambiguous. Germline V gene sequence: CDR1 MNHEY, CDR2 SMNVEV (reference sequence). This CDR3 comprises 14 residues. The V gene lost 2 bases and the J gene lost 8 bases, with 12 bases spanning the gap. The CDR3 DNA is TGTGCCAGCAGTTTAACCCAATCTCTGGGGGAGCTGTTTTTT. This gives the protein CASSLTQSLGELFF.

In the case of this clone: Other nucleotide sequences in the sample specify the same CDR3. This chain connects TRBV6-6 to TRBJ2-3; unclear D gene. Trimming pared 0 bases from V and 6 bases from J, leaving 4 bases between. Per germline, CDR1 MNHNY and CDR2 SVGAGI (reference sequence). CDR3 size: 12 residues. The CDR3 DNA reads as TGTGCCAGCAGTTACTCAGGGGATACGCAGTATTTT. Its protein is CASSYSGDTQYF.

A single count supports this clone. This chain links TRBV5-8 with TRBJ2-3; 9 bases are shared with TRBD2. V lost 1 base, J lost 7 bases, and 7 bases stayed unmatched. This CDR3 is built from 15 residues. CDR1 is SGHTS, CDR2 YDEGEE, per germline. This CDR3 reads CASSLLAGTLNTQYF. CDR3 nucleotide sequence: TGTGCCAGCAGCTTGCTAGCGGGGACTTTGAATACGCAGTATTTT.

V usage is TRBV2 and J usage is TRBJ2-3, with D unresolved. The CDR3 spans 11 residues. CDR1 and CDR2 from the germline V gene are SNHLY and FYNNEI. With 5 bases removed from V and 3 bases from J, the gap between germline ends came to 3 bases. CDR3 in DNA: TGTGCCAGCAGTCCTACAGATACGCAGTATTTT. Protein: CASSPTDTQYF.